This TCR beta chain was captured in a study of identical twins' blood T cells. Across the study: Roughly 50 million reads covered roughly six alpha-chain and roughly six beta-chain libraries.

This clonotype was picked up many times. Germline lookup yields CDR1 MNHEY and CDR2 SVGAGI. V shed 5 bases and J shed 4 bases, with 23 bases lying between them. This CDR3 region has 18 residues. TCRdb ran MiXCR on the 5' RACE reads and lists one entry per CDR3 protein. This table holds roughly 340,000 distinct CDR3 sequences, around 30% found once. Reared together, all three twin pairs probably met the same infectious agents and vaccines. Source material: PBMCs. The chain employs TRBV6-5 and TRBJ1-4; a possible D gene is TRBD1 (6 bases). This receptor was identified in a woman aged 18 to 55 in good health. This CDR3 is CASSRKRQAIASNEKLFF. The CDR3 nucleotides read TGTGCCAGCAGTCGCAAGAGACAGGCAATAGCGAGTAATGAAAAACTGTTTTTT.